This entry lists 5 T cell receptor delta chains sequenced from one sample in a study of gammadelta T cells in human blood. TCRdb reran clone calling via CATT on the RT-PCR reads. This repertoire shows over 900 delta-chain clones, approximately 19% found once; its top ten account for 15% to 20%. The specimen sequenced was Vgamma9Vdelta2 gamma-delta T cells from infant blood. The receptors stem from a human donor.

The chain carries TRDV2 and TRDJ3, with TRDD3 matching 7 bases. TCRdb leaves out the J gene; it was filled in here by matching the DNA to germline. Unmatched junction bases numbered 11, after V lost 1 base and J lost 0 bases. CDR3 length equals 20 residues. Germline V lookup: CDR1 GEAIGNYY, CDR2 EKD. The CDR3 DNA reads as TGTGCCTGTGACACTGGGGATAATAAGGCCAACTCCTGGGACACCCGACAGATGTTTTTC. Translating gives CACDTGDNKANSWDTRQMFF.

This clone was detected a few times. A read error may explain this, as a much larger clone is one base away. This sequence joins TRDV2 and TRDJ3, with D perhaps matching TRDD3 (5 bases). This CDR3 spans 21 amino acids. CDR1 and CDR2 from the germline V gene are GEAIGNYY and EKD. The CDR3 DNA sequence: TGTGCCTGTGACACGGTGGGGACCTCCCGAATTAGCTCCTGGGACAACCGACAGATGTTTTTC. Protein product: CACDTVGTSRISSWDNRQMFF.

This clone is labeled medium-sized. This chain uses TRDV2 with TRDJ3, with TRDD3 matching 11 bases. The CDR3 is 19 residues long. The V gene's germline CDR1 is GEAIGNYY and CDR2 EKD. The V and J ends lost 2 bases and 0 bases, in that order; junction bases with no gene match: 5. This CDR3 reads CACDKVLGDSSWDTRQMFF. Written as DNA, the CDR3 is TGTGCCTGTGACAAAGTACTGGGGGATAGCTCCTGGGACACCCGACAGATGTTTTTC.

With respect to this clone: This likely came from a read error, as a far larger clone is one base away. V is TRDV2 and J is TRDJ3; 11 positions agree with TRDD3. The J gene, not given by TCRdb, was assigned here from a germline match of the nucleotide sequence. CDR1 GEAIGNYY and CDR2 EKD come from the germline V gene. CDR3 length equals 19 residues. The CDR3 protein is CACDTVLGDSSWDNRQMFF. As DNA, the CDR3 is TGTGCCTGTGACACCGTACTGGGGGATAGCTCCTGGGACAACCGACAGATGTTTTTC.

This clone was seen more than once but under ten times. With a far larger clone one base away, a read error is the likely cause. V gene TRDV2 combines with J gene TRDJ3, with 12 bases matching TRDD3. The CDR3 is made up of 20 amino acids. The germline V gene has CDR1 GEAIGNYY and CDR2 EKD. V dropped 0 bases and J dropped 0; count of bases not matched to a gene: 5. This chain's CDR3 is CACDTVLGDTPSWDTRQMFF. The CDR3 DNA is TGTGCCTGTGACACCGTACTGGGGGATACCCCCTCCTGGGACACCCGACAGATGTTTTTC.